The entry below gives a single T cell receptor (beta chain) sequence along with its context. The germline V and J ends were trimmed by 8 bases and 1 base, with 17 bases remaining between them. Per germline, CDR1 SNHLY and CDR2 FYNNEI. The CDR3 is made up of 15 amino acids. This record belongs to a study of cytomegalovirus exposure and HLA in healthy donors. The method was immunoSEQ multiplex PCR; TCRdb's version includes in-frame clones alone and lacks a portion of them. The sample includes approximately 110,000 clones, about 93% of them seen just once. The clonotype originates from a woman younger than 30 in good health and CMV-seronegative. Sequencing input: PBMCs. This rearrangement joins TRBV2 to TRBJ1-1, with D possibly TRBD1 on 5 matching bases. CDR3 DNA sequence: TGTGCCAGCCGCGGGACCCGCGGGGGGAACACTGAAGCTTTCTTT. Its translation is CASRGTRGGNTEAFF.